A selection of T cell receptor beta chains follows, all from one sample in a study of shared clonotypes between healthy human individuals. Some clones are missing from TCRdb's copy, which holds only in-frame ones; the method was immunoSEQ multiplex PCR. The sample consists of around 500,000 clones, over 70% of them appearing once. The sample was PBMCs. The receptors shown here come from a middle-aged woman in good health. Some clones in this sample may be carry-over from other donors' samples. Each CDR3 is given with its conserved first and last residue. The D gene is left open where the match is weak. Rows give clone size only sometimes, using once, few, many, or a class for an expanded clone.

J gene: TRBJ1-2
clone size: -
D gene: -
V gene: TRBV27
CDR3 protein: CASALRLGYGYTF
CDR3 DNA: TGTGCCAGCGCCCTCCGGCTAGGCTATGGCTACACCTTC

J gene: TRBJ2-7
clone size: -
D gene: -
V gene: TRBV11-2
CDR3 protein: CASSLGPLVAEKSSYEQYF
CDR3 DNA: TGTGCCAGCAGCTTAGGCCCCCTCGTGGCGGAGAAAAGCTCCTACGAGCAGTACTTC

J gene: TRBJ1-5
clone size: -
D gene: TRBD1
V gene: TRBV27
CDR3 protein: CASSLSRQGSGQPQHF
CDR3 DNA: TGTGCCAGCAGTTTATCGCGACAGGGGTCAGGTCAGCCCCAGCATTTT

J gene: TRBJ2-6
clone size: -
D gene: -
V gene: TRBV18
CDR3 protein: CASSRTVPSGANVLTF
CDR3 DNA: TGTGCCAGCTCCCGGACAGTTCCCTCTGGGGCCAACGTCCTGACTTTC

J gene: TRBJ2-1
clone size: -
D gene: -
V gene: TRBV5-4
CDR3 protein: CASSLRGVDEQFF
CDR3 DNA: TGTGCCAGCAGCTTAAGAGGGGTTGATGAGCAGTTCTTC

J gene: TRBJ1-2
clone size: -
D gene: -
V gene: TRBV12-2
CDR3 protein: CASNRVTDGYTF
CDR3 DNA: TGTGCCAGCAACAGGGTAACGGATGGCTACACCTTC

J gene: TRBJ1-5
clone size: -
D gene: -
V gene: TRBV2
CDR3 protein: CASSTSNQPQHF
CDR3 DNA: TGTGCCAGCAGTACGAGCAATCAGCCCCAGCATTTT

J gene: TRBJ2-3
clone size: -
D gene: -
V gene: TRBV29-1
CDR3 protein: CSVGSGFTDTQYF
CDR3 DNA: TGCAGCGTTGGTAGCGGATTCACAGATACGCAGTATTTT

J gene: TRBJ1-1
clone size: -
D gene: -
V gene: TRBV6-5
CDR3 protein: CASSYQRATEAFF
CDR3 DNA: TGTGCCAGCAGTTACCAAAGGGCGACTGAAGCTTTCTTT

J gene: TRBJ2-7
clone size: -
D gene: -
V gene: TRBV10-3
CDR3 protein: CAISEPTRDYEQYF
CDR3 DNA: TGTGCCATCAGTGAACCCACTAGGGACTACGAGCAGTACTTC

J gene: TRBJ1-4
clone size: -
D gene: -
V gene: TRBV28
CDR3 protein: CASRGGQTNEKLFF
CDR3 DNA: TGTGCCAGCAGGGGTGGACAGACTAATGAAAAACTGTTTTTT

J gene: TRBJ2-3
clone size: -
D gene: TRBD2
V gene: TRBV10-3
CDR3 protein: CAIRSGTSADTQYF
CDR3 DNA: TGTGCCATCAGAAGCGGGACTAGCGCAGATACGCAGTATTTT

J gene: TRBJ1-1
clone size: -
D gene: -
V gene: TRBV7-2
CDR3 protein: CASSFTELNTEAFF
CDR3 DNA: TGTGCCAGCAGCTTTACAGAGCTGAACACTGAAGCTTTCTTT

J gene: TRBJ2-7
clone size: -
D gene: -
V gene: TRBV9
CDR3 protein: CASSVEAQGYEQYF
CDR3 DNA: TGTGCCAGCAGCGTAGAAGCCCAAGGGTACGAGCAGTACTTC

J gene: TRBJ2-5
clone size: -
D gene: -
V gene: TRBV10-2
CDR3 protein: CASSEAGTYQETQYF
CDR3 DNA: TGCGCCAGCAGTGAGGCAGGGACTTATCAAGAGACCCAGTACTTC

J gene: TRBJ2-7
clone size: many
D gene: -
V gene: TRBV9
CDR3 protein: CASSVGVGSSYEQYF
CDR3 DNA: TGTGCCAGCAGCGTAGGCGTGGGGAGCTCCTACGAGCAGTACTTC

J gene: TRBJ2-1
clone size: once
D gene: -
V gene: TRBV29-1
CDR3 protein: CSVDFKGVNEQFF
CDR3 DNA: TGCAGCGTTGATTTTAAGGGGGTCAATGAGCAGTTCTTC

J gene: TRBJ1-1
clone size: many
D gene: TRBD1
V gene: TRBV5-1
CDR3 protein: CASSLTLLGQGGAEAFF
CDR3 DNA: TGCGCCAGCAGCTTGACCTTGCTCGGACAGGGTGGGGCTGAAGCTTTCTTT

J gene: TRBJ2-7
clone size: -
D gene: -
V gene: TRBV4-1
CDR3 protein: CASSQGAEQYF
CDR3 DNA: TGCGCCAGCAGCCAAGGGGCCGAGCAGTACTTC

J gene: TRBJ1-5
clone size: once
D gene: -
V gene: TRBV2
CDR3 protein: CASTPQLGYQPQHF
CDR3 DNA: TGTGCCAGCACTCCCCAGCTTGGATATCAGCCCCAGCATTTT

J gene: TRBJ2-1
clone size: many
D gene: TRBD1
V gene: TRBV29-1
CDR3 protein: CSVGKTPDRGLNEQFF
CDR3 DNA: TGCAGCGTTGGGAAGACCCCGGACAGGGGGCTCAATGAGCAGTTCTTC

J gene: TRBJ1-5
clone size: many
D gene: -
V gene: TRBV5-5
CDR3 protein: CASSLGEYQPQHF
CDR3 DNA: TGTGCCAGCAGCTTAGGAGAGTATCAGCCCCAGCATTTT

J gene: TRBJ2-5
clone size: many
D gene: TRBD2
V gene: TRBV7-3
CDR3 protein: CASSPRLAGAETQYF
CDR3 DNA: TGTGCCAGCAGCCCCCGACTAGCGGGAGCAGAGACCCAGTACTTC

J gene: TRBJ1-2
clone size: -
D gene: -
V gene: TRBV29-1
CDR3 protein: CSESSNYGYAF
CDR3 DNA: TGCAGCGAGTCCTCAAACTATGGATACGCCTTC

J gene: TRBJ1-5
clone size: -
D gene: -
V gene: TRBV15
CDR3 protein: CATSRDYVGQPQHF
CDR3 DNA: TGTGCCACCAGCAGAGATTACGTAGGTCAGCCCCAGCATTTT

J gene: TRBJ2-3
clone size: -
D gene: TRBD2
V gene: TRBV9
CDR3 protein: CASSVMTSGTDTQYF
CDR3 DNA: TGTGCCAGCAGCGTAATGACTAGCGGCACAGATACGCAGTATTTT

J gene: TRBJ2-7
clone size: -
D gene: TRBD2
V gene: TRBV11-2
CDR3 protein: CASSRIAGGYEQYF
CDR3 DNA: TGTGCCAGCAGCCGCATAGCGGGAGGGTACGAGCAGTACTTC

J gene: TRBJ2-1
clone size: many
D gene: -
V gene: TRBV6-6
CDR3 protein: CASSYAPGGTNEQFF
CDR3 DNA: TGTGCCAGCAGTTACGCTCCCGGAGGGACCAATGAGCAGTTCTTC

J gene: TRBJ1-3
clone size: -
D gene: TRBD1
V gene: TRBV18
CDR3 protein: CASCGTGLSAGNTIYF
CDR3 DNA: TGTGCCAGCTGCGGGACAGGACTCTCAGCTGGAAACACCATATATTTT

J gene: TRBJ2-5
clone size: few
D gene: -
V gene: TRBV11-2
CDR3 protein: CASSLSDYQETQYF
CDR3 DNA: TGTGCCAGCAGCCTATCTGACTACCAAGAGACCCAGTACTTC

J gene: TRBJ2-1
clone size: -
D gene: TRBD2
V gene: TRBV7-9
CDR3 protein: CASSFGTSGYNEQFF
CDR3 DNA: TGTGCCAGCAGTTTCGGGACTAGTGGATACAATGAGCAGTTCTTC

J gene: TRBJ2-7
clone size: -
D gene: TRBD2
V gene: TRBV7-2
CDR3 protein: CASRQSGRGYEQYF
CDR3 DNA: TGTGCCAGCAGGCAAAGCGGGAGGGGGTACGAGCAGTACTTC

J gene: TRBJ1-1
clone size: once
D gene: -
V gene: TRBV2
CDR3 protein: CASSDVEGNTEAFF
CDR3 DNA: TGTGCCAGCAGTGATGTGGAGGGGAACACTGAAGCTTTCTTT

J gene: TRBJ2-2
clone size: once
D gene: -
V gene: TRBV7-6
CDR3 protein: CASSPGFPNTGELFF
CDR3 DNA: TGTGCCAGCAGCCCGGGGTTTCCTAACACCGGGGAGCTGTTTTTT

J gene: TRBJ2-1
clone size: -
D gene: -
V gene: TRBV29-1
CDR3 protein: CSVEGQYNEQFF
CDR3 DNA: TGCAGCGTTGAGGGTCAGTACAATGAGCAGTTCTTC

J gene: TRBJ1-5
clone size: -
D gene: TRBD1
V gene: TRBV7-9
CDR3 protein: CASSYGQGHNQPQHF
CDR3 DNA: TGTGCCAGCAGCTACGGACAGGGTCACAATCAGCCCCAGCATTTT

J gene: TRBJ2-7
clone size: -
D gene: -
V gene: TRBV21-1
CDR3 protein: CASSKMGSEQYF
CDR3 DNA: TGTGCCAGCAGCAAAATGGGGAGCGAGCAGTACTTC

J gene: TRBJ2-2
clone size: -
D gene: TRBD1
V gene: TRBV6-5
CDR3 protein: CASSAGTGNSGELFF
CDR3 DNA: TGTGCCAGCAGTGCCGGGACAGGCAACTCCGGGGAGCTGTTTTTT

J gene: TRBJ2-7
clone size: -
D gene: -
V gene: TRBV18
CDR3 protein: CASSEGRASDEQYF
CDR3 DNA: TGTGCCAGCTCCGAAGGCAGGGCCTCCGACGAGCAGTACTTC

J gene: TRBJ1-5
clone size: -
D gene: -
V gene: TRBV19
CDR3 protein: CASSIRGDSNQPQHF
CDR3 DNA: TGTGCCAGTAGTATAAGGGGAGATAGCAATCAGCCCCAGCATTTT

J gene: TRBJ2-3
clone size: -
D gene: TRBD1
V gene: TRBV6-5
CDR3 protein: CASSAGTATDTQYF
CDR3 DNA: TGTGCCAGCAGTGCCGGGACAGCCACAGATACGCAGTATTTT

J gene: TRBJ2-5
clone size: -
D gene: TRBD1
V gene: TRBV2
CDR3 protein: CASSPGGRSETQYF
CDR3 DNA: TGTGCCAGCAGCCCAGGGGGTCGGTCGGAGACCCAGTACTTC

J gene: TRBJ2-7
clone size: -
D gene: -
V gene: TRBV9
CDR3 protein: CASSVSAGEASYEQYF
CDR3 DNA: TGTGCCAGCAGCGTATCGGCAGGGGAGGCCTCCTACGAGCAGTACTTC

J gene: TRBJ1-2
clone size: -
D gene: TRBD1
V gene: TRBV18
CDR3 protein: CASSPDREEGYTF
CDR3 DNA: TGTGCCAGCTCACCAGACAGGGAAGAAGGCTACACCTTC

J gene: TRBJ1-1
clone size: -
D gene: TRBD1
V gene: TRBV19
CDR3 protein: CASSPTGGTEAFF
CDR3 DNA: TGTGCCAGTAGCCCGACAGGGGGCACTGAAGCTTTCTTT

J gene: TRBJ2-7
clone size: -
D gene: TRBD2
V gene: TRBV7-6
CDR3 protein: CASSLGRGLAGVSPYEQYF
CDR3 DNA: TGTGCCAGCAGCTTAGGGAGGGGACTAGCGGGAGTTAGCCCCTACGAGCAGTACTTC

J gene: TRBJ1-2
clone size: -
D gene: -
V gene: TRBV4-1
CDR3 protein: CASSQVGTHRAGYTF
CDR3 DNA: TGCGCCAGCAGCCAAGTCGGGACCCATAGGGCTGGCTACACCTTC